This paragraph reports one T cell receptor beta chain. Antigen: not known. The study drew all its donors from Caucasian adults living in Nashville, Tennessee. This sample stems from a study of shared clonotypes between healthy human individuals. Background on the study: Researchers drew samples from a couple of women and a few men aged 18 to 49.

Overall study results and limits: Clonotypes which were not shared had lower generation probabilities than clonotypes that all four donors shared. Clonotypes that were shared across four donors made up approximately 5% of naive CD4 clonotypes.

Sequencing used immunoSEQ multiplex PCR; TCRdb keeps in-frame clones, though not all of them. The sample has over 850,000 clones, 75% to 85% seen once; the top ten hold more than 0.45%. Between the trimmed V and J ends, which lost 4 bases and 5 bases, there was a span of 13 bases. In germline, CDR1 is SGHNT, CDR2 YYREEE (reference sequence). The CDR3 is 15 residues long. The receptor was isolated from a man aged 18 to 29 in good health. Some clones in this sample may be carry-over from other donors' samples. V and J are TRBV5-4 and TRBJ1-6; D perhaps matches TRBD1 (5 bases). Input material: memory CD4+ T cells from PBMCs. Subset here: CD45RA-negative fraction. CDR3 in amino acids: CASSTGHTNNSPLHF. Written as DNA, the CDR3 is TGTGCCAGCAGCACCGGACACACCAATAATTCACCCCTCCACTTT. Variable domain in full (rest from reference TRBV5-4 and TRBJ1-6): ETGVTQSPTHLIKTRGQQVTLRCSSQSGHNTVSWYQQALGQGPQFIFQYYREEENGRGNFPPRFSGLQFPNYSSELNVNALELDDSALYLCASSTGHTNNSPLHFGNGTRLTVT.